The rows below give T cell receptor beta chains drawn from one sample of a study of human T cells and chemical hapten exposure. TCRdb called the RACE reads again in MiXCR, with one record for every CDR3 protein. The table shows approximately 95,000 distinct CDR3 sequences, with more than 9.5% occurring only once. Source: whole blood, taken in connection with sensitization to the hapten diphenylcyclopropenone (DPC). The source is a woman aged 40 to 50 with alopecia areata. Some clones in this sample may be carry-over from other donors' samples. The CDR3 runs from the conserved cysteine through the conserved F or W. Each record gives: J gene, V gene, clone size, D gene, CDR3 protein, CDR3 DNA. D genes are given only for firm matches. Clone size appears in some rows only: once, few, many, or a class for an expanded clone.

J gene: TRBJ1-2; V gene: TRBV6-5; clone size: few; D gene: NA; CDR3 protein: CASRRGANYGYTF; CDR3 DNA: TGTGCCAGCAGGCGAGGAGCTAACTATGGCTACACCTTC
J gene: TRBJ2-7; V gene: TRBV7-8; clone size: NA; D gene: NA; CDR3 protein: CASSLTISSDPAF; CDR3 DNA: TGTGCCAGCAGCTTAACCATCTCGTCGGACCCGGCCTTT
J gene: TRBJ1-5; V gene: TRBV30; clone size: few; D gene: NA; CDR3 protein: CAWTHGLTSNQPQHF; CDR3 DNA: TGTGCCTGGACCCACGGGCTAACTAGCAATCAGCCCCAGCATTTT
J gene: TRBJ2-3; V gene: TRBV5-1; clone size: many; D gene: NA; CDR3 protein: CASSFRDTDTQYF; CDR3 DNA: TGCGCCAGCAGCTTTAGGGACACAGATACGCAGTATTTT
J gene: TRBJ1-5; V gene: TRBV5-4; clone size: NA; D gene: NA; CDR3 protein: CASSSGADSNQPQHF; CDR3 DNA: TGTGCCAGCAGCTCCGGGGCGGATAGCAATCAGCCCCAGCATTTT
J gene: TRBJ1-1; V gene: TRBV5-5; clone size: many; D gene: NA; CDR3 protein: CASMRGQSMNTEAFF; CDR3 DNA: TGTGCCAGCATGAGGGGCCAATCCATGAACACTGAAGCTTTCTTT
J gene: TRBJ1-1; V gene: TRBV18; clone size: NA; D gene: NA; CDR3 protein: CASSPLQDTEAFF; CDR3 DNA: TGTGCCAGCTCACCCCTTCAGGACACTGAAGCTTTCTTT
J gene: TRBJ1-2; V gene: TRBV5-1; clone size: many; D gene: NA; CDR3 protein: CASSLESVRGGKGYTF; CDR3 DNA: TGCGCCAGCAGCTTGGAATCCGTTCGGGGAGGAAAGGGCTACACCTTC
J gene: TRBJ1-4; V gene: TRBV7-2; clone size: NA; D gene: NA; CDR3 protein: CASSPRRPTNEKLFF; CDR3 DNA: TGTGCCAGCAGCCCGCGGAGGCCCACTAATGAAAAACTGTTTTTT
J gene: TRBJ1-1; V gene: TRBV9; clone size: NA; D gene: TRBD1; CDR3 protein: CASSPRQGSTEAFF; CDR3 DNA: TGTGCCAGCAGCCCAAGACAGGGTAGCACTGAAGCTTTCTTT
J gene: TRBJ2-2; V gene: TRBV12-3/TRBV12-4; clone size: many; D gene: NA; CDR3 protein: CASSLADRWRGTGELFF; CDR3 DNA: TGTGCCAGCAGTTTAGCCGATAGGTGGAGAGGAACCGGGGAGCTGTTTTTT
J gene: TRBJ2-4; V gene: TRBV4-1; clone size: few; D gene: NA; CDR3 protein: CASSQDRGRVAKNIQYF; CDR3 DNA: TGCGCCAGCAGCCAAGATCGGGGCAGGGTCGCCAAAAACATTCAGTACTTC
J gene: TRBJ2-7; V gene: TRBV28; clone size: few; D gene: NA; CDR3 protein: CASSPLGDPSSYEQYF; CDR3 DNA: TGTGCCAGCAGTCCCCTTGGGGACCCGAGCTCCTACGAGCAGTACTTC
J gene: TRBJ1-5; V gene: TRBV19; clone size: few; D gene: TRBD1; CDR3 protein: CASRHRDRVNFAQPQHF; CDR3 DNA: TGTGCCAGTAGGCACCGGGACAGGGTTAATTTCGCCCAGCCCCAGCATTTT
J gene: TRBJ1-2; V gene: TRBV12-3/TRBV12-4; clone size: many; D gene: TRBD1; CDR3 protein: CASSSPGQGDYGYTF; CDR3 DNA: TGTGCCAGCAGTTCCCCGGGACAGGGTGACTATGGCTACACCTTC
J gene: TRBJ2-6; V gene: TRBV11-2; clone size: NA; D gene: NA; CDR3 protein: CASSPLRGANVLTF; CDR3 DNA: TGTGCCAGCAGCCCTCTTAGGGGGGCCAACGTCCTGACTTTC
J gene: TRBJ1-6; V gene: TRBV7-9; clone size: NA; D gene: TRBD1; CDR3 protein: CASSYQTTGGYSPLHF; CDR3 DNA: TGTGCCAGCAGCTATCAAACGACAGGGGGTTATTCACCCCTCCACTTT
J gene: TRBJ2-7; V gene: TRBV20-1; clone size: many; D gene: NA; CDR3 protein: CSARTPYEQYF; CDR3 DNA: TGCAGTGCTAGGACCCCCTACGAGCAGTACTTC
J gene: TRBJ2-3; V gene: TRBV7-9; clone size: many; D gene: NA; CDR3 protein: CASSTWRGPPDTQYF; CDR3 DNA: TGTGCCAGCAGCACTTGGCGGGGGCCCCCAGATACGCAGTATTTT
J gene: TRBJ2-3; V gene: TRBV7-6; clone size: NA; D gene: NA; CDR3 protein: CASSPPGGDTQYF; CDR3 DNA: TGTGCCAGCAGCCCCCCCGGAGGGGATACGCAGTATTTT
J gene: TRBJ2-2; V gene: TRBV7-6; clone size: NA; D gene: NA; CDR3 protein: CASSLIGAGGTGELFF; CDR3 DNA: TGTGCCAGCAGCTTAATCGGTGCTGGGGGGACCGGGGAGCTGTTTTTT
J gene: TRBJ1-4; V gene: TRBV2; clone size: few; D gene: TRBD1; CDR3 protein: CASSENRGRGEKLFF; CDR3 DNA: TGTGCCAGCAGTGAAAACAGGGGGCGCGGGGAAAAACTGTTTTTT
J gene: TRBJ2-6; V gene: TRBV6-5; clone size: many; D gene: NA; CDR3 protein: CASSLSGANVLTF; CDR3 DNA: TGTGCCAGCAGCCTCTCTGGGGCCAACGTCCTGACTTTC
J gene: TRBJ2-1; V gene: TRBV10-3; clone size: many; D gene: TRBD2; CDR3 protein: CAISELAGGPSEQFF; CDR3 DNA: TGTGCCATCAGTGAACTAGCGGGAGGGCCCAGTGAGCAGTTCTTC